The present TCR beta chain was sequenced within a study of CD8 T cells in ankylosing spondylitis. Study-level points and caveats: Disease-linked clones bore a CD8+ phenotype, appearing relatively rarely in peripheral blood. Researchers reportedly found disease-linked clones significantly enriched in matched ankylosing spondylitis synovial fluid.

A quantitative 5'-RACE method, one with molecular barcodes, was used to make TCR beta libraries. MiXCR, applied by TCRdb to the 5' RACE reads, yields one record per CDR3 protein. The sample has 240,000 or so distinct CDR3 sequences, about 9.1% seen once; the top ten hold over 6.5%. This clonotype showed up just a few times. The antigen remains undetermined. V was trimmed by 1 base and J by 6 bases, leaving 15 bases between them. Germline assignment: CDR1 LGHNA and CDR2 YNFKEQ. CDR3 length equals 16 residues. This chain connects TRBV4-2 to TRBJ2-2, with a weak D call TRBD1 (6 bases). The sequencing sample was made of blood, either unsorted or a sorted T cell fraction (not recorded which). The TCR sequence derives from a male donor with ankylosing spondylitis or in good health (not recorded which). CDR3 nucleotides: TGTGCCAGCAGCCAAGGGCGCAGGCAGGGGCCCGGGGAGCTGTTTTTT. This codes for CASSQGRRQGPGELFF.